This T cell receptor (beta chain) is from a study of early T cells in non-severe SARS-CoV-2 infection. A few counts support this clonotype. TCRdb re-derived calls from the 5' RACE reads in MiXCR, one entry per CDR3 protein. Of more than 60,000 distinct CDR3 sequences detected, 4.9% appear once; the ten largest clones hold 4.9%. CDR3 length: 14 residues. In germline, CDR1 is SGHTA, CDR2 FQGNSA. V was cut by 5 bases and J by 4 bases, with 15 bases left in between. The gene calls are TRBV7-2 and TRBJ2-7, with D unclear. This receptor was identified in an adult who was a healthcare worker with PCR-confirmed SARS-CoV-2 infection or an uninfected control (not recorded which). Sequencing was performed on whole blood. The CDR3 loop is CASSLGDRRYEQYF. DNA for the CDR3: TGTGCCAGCAGCCTAGGCGATCGCCGATACGAGCAGTACTTC.